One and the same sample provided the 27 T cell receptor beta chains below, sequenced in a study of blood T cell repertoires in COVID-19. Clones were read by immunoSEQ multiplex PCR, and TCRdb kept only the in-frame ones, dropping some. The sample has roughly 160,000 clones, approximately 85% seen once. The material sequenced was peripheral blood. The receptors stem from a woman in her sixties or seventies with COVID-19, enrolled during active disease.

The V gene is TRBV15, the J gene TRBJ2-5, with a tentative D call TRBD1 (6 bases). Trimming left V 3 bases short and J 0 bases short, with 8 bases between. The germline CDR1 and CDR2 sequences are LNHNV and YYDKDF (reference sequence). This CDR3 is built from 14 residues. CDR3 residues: CATSRGDNQETQYF. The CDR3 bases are TGTGCCACCAGCAGGGGGGACAACCAAGAGACCCAGTACTTC.

CDR3 amino acids: CASSQDIRGWETQYF. CDR3 DNA sequence: TGTGCCAGCAGCCAAGATATAAGGGGATGGGAGACCCAGTACTTC. The chain combines TRBV14 with TRBJ2-5; D might be TRBD1 (5 bases). This CDR3 has 15 amino acids. CDR1 and CDR2 from the germline V gene are SGHDN and FVKESK. Deletions cut 0 bases from V and 5 bases from J, with 13 bases between. Full variable domain (rest looked up from reference TRBV14 and TRBJ2-5): EAGVTQFPSHSVIEKGQTVTLRCDPISGHDNLYWYRRVMGKEIKFLLHFVKESKQDESGMPNNRFLAERTGGTYSTLKVQPAELEDSGVYFCASSQDIRGWETQYFGPGTRLLVL.

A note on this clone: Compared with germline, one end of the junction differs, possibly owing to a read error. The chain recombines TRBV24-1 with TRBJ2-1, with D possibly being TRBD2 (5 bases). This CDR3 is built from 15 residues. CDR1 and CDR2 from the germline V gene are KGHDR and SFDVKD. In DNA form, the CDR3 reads TGTGCCACCAGTGATCGGACTTTGTCCTACGATGAGCAGTTCTTC. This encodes CATSDRTLSYDEQFF.

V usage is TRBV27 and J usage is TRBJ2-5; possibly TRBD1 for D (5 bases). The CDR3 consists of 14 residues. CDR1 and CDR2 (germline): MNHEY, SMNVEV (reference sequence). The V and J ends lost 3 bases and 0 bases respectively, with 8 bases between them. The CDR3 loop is CASSLGRNQETQYF. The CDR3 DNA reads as TGTGCCAGCAGTTTGGGGCGGAACCAAGAGACCCAGTACTTC.

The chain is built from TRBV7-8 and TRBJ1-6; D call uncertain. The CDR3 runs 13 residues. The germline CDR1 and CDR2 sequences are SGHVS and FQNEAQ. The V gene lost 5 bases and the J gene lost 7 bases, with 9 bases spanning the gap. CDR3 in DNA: TGTGCCAGCAGCCGGAACACGAATTCACCCCTCCACTTT. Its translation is CASSRNTNSPLHF.

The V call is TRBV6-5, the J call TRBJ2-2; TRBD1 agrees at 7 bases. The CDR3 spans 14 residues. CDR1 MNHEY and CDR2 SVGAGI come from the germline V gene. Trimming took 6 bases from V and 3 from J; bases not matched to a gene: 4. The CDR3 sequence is CASSFTGDTGELFF. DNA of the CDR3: TGTGCCAGCAGCTTTACAGGGGACACCGGGGAGCTGTTTTTT.

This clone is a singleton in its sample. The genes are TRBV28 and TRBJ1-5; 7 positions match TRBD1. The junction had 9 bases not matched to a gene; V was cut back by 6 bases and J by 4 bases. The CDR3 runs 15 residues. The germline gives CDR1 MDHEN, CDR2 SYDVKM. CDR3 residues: CASSPQGRPNQPQHF. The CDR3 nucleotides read TGTGCCAGCAGCCCACAGGGGAGGCCAAATCAGCCCCAGCATTTT.

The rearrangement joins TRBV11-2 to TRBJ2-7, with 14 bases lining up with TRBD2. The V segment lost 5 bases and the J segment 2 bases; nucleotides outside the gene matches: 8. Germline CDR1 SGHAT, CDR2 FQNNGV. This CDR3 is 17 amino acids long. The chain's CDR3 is CASSRLGLAGGPYEQYF. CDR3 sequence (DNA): TGTGCCAGCAGCCGATTAGGACTAGCGGGGGGACCCTACGAGCAGTACTTC.

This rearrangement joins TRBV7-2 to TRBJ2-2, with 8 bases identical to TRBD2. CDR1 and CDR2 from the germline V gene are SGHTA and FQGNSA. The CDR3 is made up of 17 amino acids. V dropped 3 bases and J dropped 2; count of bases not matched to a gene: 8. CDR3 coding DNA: TGTGCCAGCAGCTTGGTAGCGGGAAAACCCAACACCGGGGAGCTGTTTTTT. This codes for CASSLVAGKPNTGELFF.

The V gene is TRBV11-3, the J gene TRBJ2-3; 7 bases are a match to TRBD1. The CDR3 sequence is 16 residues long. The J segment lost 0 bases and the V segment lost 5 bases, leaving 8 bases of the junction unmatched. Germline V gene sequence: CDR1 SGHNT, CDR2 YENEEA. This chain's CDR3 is CASSPRTGASTDTQYF. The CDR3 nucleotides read TGTGCCAGCAGCCCCCGGACAGGAGCTAGCACAGATACGCAGTATTTT.

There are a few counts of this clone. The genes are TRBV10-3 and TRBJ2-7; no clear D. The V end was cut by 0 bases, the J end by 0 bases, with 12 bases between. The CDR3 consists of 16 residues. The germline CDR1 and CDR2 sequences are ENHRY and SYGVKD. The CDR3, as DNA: TGTGCCATCAGTGAGTCGATCCGAGGATTCTCCTACGAGCAGTACGTC. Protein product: CAISESIRGFSYEQYV.

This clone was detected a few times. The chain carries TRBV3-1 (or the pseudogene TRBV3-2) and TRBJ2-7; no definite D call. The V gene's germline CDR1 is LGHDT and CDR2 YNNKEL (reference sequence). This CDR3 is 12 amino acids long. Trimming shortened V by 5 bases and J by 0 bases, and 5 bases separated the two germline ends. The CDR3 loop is CASSSSSYEQYF. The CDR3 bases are TGTGCCAGCAGCTCCTCCTCCTACGAGCAGTACTTC.

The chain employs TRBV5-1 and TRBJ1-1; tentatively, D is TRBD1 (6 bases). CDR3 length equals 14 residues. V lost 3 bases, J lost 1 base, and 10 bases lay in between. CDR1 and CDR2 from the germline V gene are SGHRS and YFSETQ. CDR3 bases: TGCGCCAGCAGCTCCGGACAGTGGAACACTGAAGCTTTCTTT. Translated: CASSSGQWNTEAFF.

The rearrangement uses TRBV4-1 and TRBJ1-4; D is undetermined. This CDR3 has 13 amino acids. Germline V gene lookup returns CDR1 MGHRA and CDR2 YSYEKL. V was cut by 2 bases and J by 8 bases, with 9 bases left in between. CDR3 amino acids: CASSQWRGEKLFF. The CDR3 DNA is TGCGCCAGCAGCCAATGGCGAGGGGAAAAACTGTTTTTT.

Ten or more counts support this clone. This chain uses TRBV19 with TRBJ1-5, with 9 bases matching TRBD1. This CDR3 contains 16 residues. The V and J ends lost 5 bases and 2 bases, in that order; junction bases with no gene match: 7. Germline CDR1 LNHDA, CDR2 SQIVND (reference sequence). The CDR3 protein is CASSAGTGNRNQPQHF. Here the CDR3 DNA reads TGTGCCAGTAGTGCCGGGACAGGGAATCGCAATCAGCCCCAGCATTTT.

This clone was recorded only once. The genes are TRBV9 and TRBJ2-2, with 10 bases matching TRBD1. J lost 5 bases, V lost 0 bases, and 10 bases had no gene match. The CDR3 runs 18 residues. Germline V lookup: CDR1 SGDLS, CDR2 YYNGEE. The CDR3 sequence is CASSVGARDRGRTGELFF. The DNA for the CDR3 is TGTGCCAGCAGCGTAGGGGCCCGTGACAGGGGGCGAACCGGGGAGCTGTTTTTT. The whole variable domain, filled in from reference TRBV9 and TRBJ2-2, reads DSGVTQTPKHLITATGQRVTLRCSPRSGDLSVYWYQQSLDQGLQFLIQYYNGEERAKGNILERFSAQQFPDLHSELNLSSLELGDSALYFCASSVGARDRGRTGELFFGEGSRLTVL.

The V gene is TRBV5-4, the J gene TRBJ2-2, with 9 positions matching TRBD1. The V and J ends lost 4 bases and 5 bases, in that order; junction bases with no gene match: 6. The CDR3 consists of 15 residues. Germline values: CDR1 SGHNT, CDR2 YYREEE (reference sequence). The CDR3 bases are TGTGCCAGCAGCCCGGGACAGGGTAGGACCGGGGAGCTGTTTTTT. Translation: CASSPGQGRTGELFF.

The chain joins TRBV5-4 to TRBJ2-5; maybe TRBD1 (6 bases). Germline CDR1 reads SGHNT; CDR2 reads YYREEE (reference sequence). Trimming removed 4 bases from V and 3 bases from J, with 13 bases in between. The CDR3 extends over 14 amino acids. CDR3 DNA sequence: TGTGCCAGCAGCGGGACACCCTCTAAAGAGACCCAGTACTTC. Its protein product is CASSGTPSKETQYF.

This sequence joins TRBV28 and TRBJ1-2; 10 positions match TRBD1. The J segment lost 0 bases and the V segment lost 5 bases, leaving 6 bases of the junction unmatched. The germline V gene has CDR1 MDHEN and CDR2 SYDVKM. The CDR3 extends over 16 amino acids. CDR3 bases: TGTGCCAGCAGTCCGGACAGGGGGGCCGCTAACTATGGCTACACCTTC. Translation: CASSPDRGAANYGYTF.

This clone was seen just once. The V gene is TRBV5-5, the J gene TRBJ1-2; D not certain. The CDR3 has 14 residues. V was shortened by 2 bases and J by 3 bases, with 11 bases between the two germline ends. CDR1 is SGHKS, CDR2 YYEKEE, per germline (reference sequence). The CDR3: CASSFFSPDYGYTF. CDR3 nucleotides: TGTGCCAGCAGCTTCTTTTCACCAGACTATGGCTACACCTTC.

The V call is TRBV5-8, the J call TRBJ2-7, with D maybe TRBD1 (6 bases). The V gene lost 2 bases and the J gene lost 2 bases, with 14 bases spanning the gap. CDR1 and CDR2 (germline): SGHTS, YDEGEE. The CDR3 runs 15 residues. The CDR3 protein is CASSLYITGPYEQYV. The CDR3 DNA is TGTGCCAGCAGCTTATACATTACAGGGCCCTACGAGCAGTACGTC.

CDR3 region: CASSFRGGTDTQYF. CDR3 coding DNA: TGTGCCAGTAGCTTTCGGGGGGGCACAGATACGCAGTATTTT. V usage is TRBV19 and J usage is TRBJ2-3, with 7 positions matching TRBD2. Germline V gene data show CDR1 as LNHDA and CDR2 as SQIVND (reference sequence). V trimming: 6 bases; J trimming: 1 base; junction bases outside the gene matches: 4. This CDR3 comprises 14 residues.

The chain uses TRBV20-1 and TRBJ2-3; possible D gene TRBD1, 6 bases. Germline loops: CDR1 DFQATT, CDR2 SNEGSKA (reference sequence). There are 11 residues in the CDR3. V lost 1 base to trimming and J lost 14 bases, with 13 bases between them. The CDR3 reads CSARATGWAYF. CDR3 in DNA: TGCAGTGCTAGAGCGACAGGATGGGCGTATTTT.

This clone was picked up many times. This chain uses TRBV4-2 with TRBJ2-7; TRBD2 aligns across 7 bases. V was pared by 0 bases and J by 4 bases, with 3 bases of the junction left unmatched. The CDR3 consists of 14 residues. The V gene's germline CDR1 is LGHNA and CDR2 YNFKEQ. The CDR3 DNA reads TGTGCCAGCAGCCAAGACTGGGGGGGTTACGAGCAGTACTTC. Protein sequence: CASSQDWGGYEQYF.

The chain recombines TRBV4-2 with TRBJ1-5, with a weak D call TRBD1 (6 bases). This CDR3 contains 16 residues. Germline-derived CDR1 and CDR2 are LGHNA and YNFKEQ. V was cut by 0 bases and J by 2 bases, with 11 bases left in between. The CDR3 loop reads CASSQEQGYGNQPQHF. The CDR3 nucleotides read TGTGCCAGCAGCCAAGAACAGGGCTATGGCAATCAGCCCCAGCATTTT.

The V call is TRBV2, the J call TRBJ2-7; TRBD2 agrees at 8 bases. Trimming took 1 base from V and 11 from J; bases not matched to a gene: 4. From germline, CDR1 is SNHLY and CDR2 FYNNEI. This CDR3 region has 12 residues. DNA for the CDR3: TGTGCCAGCAGTGAAGGGCGGGAGGCCAAGTACTTC. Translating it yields CASSEGREAKYF.

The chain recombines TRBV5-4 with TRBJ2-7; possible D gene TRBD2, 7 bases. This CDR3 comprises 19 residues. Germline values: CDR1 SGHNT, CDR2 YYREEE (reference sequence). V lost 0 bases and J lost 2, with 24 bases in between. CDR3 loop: CASSLVENPGGGRPYEQYF. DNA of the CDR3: TGTGCCAGCAGCTTGGTAGAGAATCCCGGCGGGGGCAGACCCTACGAGCAGTACTTC.